Below, 23 T cell receptor beta chains from the same sample are listed, as sequenced in a study of identical twins. A single record per CDR3 protein comes from TCRdb applying MiXCR to the 5' RACE reads. Here the sample spans about 470,000 distinct CDR3 sequences, approximately 25% being singletons. These data were likewise used in another study, on T cells expressing NK-cell markers.

The sample was CD4+ T cells sorted from blood. All receptors derive from a woman aged 18-35 years in good health.

This clonotype was counted many times. The chain links TRBV7-2 to TRBJ2-7; 7 bases align to TRBD2. CDR1 SGHTA and CDR2 FQGNSA come from the germline V gene. With 5 bases clipped from V and 0 bases from J, the junction kept 13 bases outside the gene matches. The CDR3 has 17 residues. The DNA for the CDR3 is TGTGCCAGCAGCCAATTGTTTAGCGGGCAAAGCTCCTACGAGCAGTACTTC. As protein: CASSQLFSGQSSYEQYF.

This clonotype was observed a handful of times. The genes are TRBV10-3 and TRBJ1-5; D unclear. In germline, CDR1 is ENHRY, CDR2 SYGVKD. V was trimmed by 7 bases and J by 0 bases, leaving 7 bases between them. There are 13 residues in the CDR3. CDR3 DNA sequence: TGTGCCATCAACCCGGATAGCAATCAGCCCCAGCATTTT. Protein sequence: CAINPDSNQPQHF.

This clonotype was seen a few times. V usage is TRBV7-2 and J usage is TRBJ2-1; maybe TRBD2 (6 bases). CDR1 and CDR2 from the germline V gene are SGHTA and FQGNSA. V dropped 2 bases and J dropped 6 bases, with 14 bases sitting between them. This CDR3 has 15 amino acids. CDR3 amino acids: CASSLRLADANEQFF. The CDR3 bases are TGTGCCAGCAGCTTAAGGTTAGCGGACGCCAATGAGCAGTTCTTC.

The V and J genes are TRBV6-1 and TRBJ2-7; 8 nucleotides align to TRBD1. Germline CDR1 and CDR2: MNHNS and SASEGT. Trimming took 6 bases from V and 0 from J; bases not matched to a gene: 7. The CDR3 contains 15 residues. The CDR3 coding sequence is TGTGCCAGCAGGCTGGGGGGACAGGTCTCCTACGAGCAGTACTTC. Protein: CASRLGGQVSYEQYF.

V is TRBV20-1 and J is TRBJ1-2, with no clear D. Germline V CDR1 and CDR2: DFQATT, SNEGSKA (reference sequence). CDR3 length equals 13 residues. V was trimmed by 6 bases and J by 2 bases, leaving 13 bases between them. The CDR3 nucleotides are TGCAGTGCCCTCCTTACTCTGAACTATGGCTACACCTTC. Amino acids: CSALLTLNYGYTF.

This clonotype has just a few counts. The chain recombines TRBV9 with TRBJ1-2; D not certain. CDR3 length: 14 residues. The germline CDR1 and CDR2 sequences are SGDLS and YYNGEE. V lost 0 bases, J lost 1 base, and 7 bases lay in between. The CDR3 spells CASSVALHNYGYTF. CDR3 sequence (DNA): TGTGCCAGCAGCGTAGCTCTCCATAACTATGGCTACACCTTC.

The rearrangement uses TRBV7-8 and TRBJ2-1, with TRBD2 matching over 11 bases. V lost 5 bases and J lost 8; bases outside the gene matches: 11. This CDR3 is built from 16 residues. The germline V gene encodes CDR1 SGHVS and CDR2 FQNEAQ. As DNA, the CDR3 is TGTGCCAGCAGCCCTCGGAGACTAGCGGGGAATTATGAGCAGTTCTTC. Its protein product is CASSPRRLAGNYEQFF.

The chain carries TRBV5-4 and TRBJ1-1; 7 nucleotides match TRBD1. The V gene end was trimmed by 7 bases and the J gene end by 0 bases; junction bases not matched to a gene: 12. There are 16 residues in the CDR3. Germline CDR1 SGHNT, CDR2 YYREEE (reference sequence). CDR3 region: CASGSGRTGMNTEAFF. CDR3 bases: TGTGCCAGCGGCTCGGGGCGGACAGGTATGAACACTGAAGCTTTCTTT.

The V call is TRBV18, the J call TRBJ1-5, with 10 bases that match TRBD1. This CDR3 is built from 15 residues. Germline loops: CDR1 KGHSH, CDR2 LQKENI. Trimming cost V 4 bases and J 7 bases; bases outside gene matches: 7. The CDR3 DNA sequence: TGTGCCAGCTCACGAGGGACAGGGGCAGAACAGCCCCAGCATTTT. Amino acid sequence: CASSRGTGAEQPQHF.

There are a few counts of this clonotype. V gene TRBV6-5 combines with J gene TRBJ2-1, with D perhaps matching TRBD1 or TRBD2 (5 bases each). CDR3 size: 14 residues. The V gene lost 2 bases and the J gene lost 3 bases, with 8 bases spanning the gap. Per germline, CDR1 MNHEY and CDR2 SVGAGI. CDR3 DNA sequence: TGTGCCAGCAGTTACAGGGACCTCTACAATGAGCAGTTCTTC. It translates to CASSYRDLYNEQFF.

Only a few counts were recorded for this clonotype. The chain carries TRBV6-1 and TRBJ2-5; weak D call: TRBD2 (5 bases). The CDR3 is made up of 17 amino acids. Germline V gives CDR1 MNHNS, CDR2 SASEGT. V lost 5 bases to trimming and J lost 4 bases, with 23 bases between them. CDR3 sequence: CASSRLPRTGNIETQYF. The CDR3, as DNA: TGTGCCAGCAGTCGGCTCCCACGGACTGGGAACATAGAGACCCAGTACTTC.

CDR3 residues: CASSLGLAGGHAASSYNEQFF. For the CDR3, the DNA is TGCGCCAGCAGCCTTGGGCTAGCGGGGGGGCATGCCGCGTCCTCCTACAATGAGCAGTTCTTC. V is TRBV5-1 and J is TRBJ2-1, with TRBD2 matching 12 bases. The CDR3 loop spans 21 amino acids. The J segment lost 0 bases and the V segment lost 4 bases, leaving 17 bases of the junction unmatched. Germline values: CDR1 SGHRS, CDR2 YFSETQ.

This clonotype has just a few counts. The DNA of the CDR3 is TGTGCCAGTACCCGACGGCCCCAGGGGGCTGATCAGCCCCAGCATTTT. Translation gives CASTRRPQGADQPQHF. The chain recombines TRBV19 with TRBJ1-5; 8 bases align to TRBD1. The germline gives CDR1 LNHDA, CDR2 SQIVND (reference sequence). V was clipped by 7 bases and J by 5 bases; unmatched bases: 13. This CDR3 is built from 16 residues. Using reference TRBV19 and TRBJ1-5 for the parts outside the CDR3, the full variable domain is DGGITQSPKYLFRKEGQNVTLSCEQNLNHDAMYWYRQDPGQGLRLIYYSQIVNDFQKGDIAEGYSVSREKKESFPLTVTSAQKNPTAFYLCASTRRPQGADQPQHFGDGTRLSIL.

This chain links TRBV12-3 or TRBV12-4 with TRBJ1-4, with D possibly matching TRBD1 (5 bases). V lost 6 bases and J lost 6, with 14 bases in between. This CDR3 contains 14 residues. The CDR3 nucleotides are TGTGCCAGCAGGTTCGACAGCTCCCATGAAAAACTGTTTTTT. This translates into CASRFDSSHEKLFF.

As to this clonotype: A much larger clone differs by one base, so this may be a read error. The chain carries TRBV7-2 and TRBJ2-3; D possibly corresponds to TRBD2 (6 bases). V lost 5 bases and J 2 bases, leaving 11 bases between the germline ends. This CDR3 region has 14 residues. Germline-derived CDR1 and CDR2 are SGHTA and FQGNSA. The CDR3 spells CASSATSFTDTQYF. The CDR3 nucleotides read TGTGCCAGCAGCGCGACTAGTTTCACAGATACGCAGTATTTT.

This chain joins TRBV20-1 and TRBJ2-1; 7 positions agree with TRBD2. V dropped 7 bases and J dropped 6; count of bases not matched to a gene: 12. CDR3 length: 14 residues. Germline CDR1 reads DFQATT; CDR2 reads SNEGSKA (reference sequence). CDR3 coding DNA: TGCAGTGGTACCCGGCGGGAGTTGGGCAATGAGCAGTTCTTC. It is translated as CSGTRRELGNEQFF.

This clonotype was observed a few times. V gene TRBV7-8 combines with J gene TRBJ1-1, with D unresolved. The germline V and J ends were trimmed by 5 bases and 1 base, with 14 bases remaining between them. In germline, CDR1 is SGHVS, CDR2 FQNEAQ. The CDR3 has 15 amino acids. CDR3 in amino acids: CASSPSGTGNTEAFF. Here the CDR3 DNA reads TGTGCCAGCAGCCCTTCTGGAACGGGGAACACTGAAGCTTTCTTT.

The chain combines TRBV7-9 with TRBJ2-1; TRBD1 agrees at 9 bases. The germline gives CDR1 SEHNR, CDR2 FQNEAQ (reference sequence). The CDR3 is 17 residues long. V was pared by 0 bases and J by 4 bases, with 7 bases of the junction left unmatched. The CDR3 reads CASSLAPTGGLYNEQFF. The CDR3 region has the DNA TGTGCCAGCAGCTTAGCCCCGACAGGGGGTCTTTACAATGAGCAGTTCTTC.

This clonotype was detected only a few times. This rearrangement joins TRBV3-1 to TRBJ2-7, with D possibly being TRBD2 (6 bases). Between the trimmed V and J ends, which lost 5 bases and 3 bases, there was a span of 17 bases. CDR3 length: 15 amino acids. From germline, CDR1 is LGHDT and CDR2 YNNKEL (reference sequence). The CDR3: CASSDLGTGGYEQYF. The CDR3 DNA reads as TGTGCCAGCAGCGACCTGGGGACCGGGGGCTACGAGCAGTACTTC.

This clonotype occurred a few times. This chain connects TRBV12-3 or TRBV12-4 to TRBJ2-7; maybe TRBD1 (6 bases). The V end lost 6 bases, the J end lost 4 bases, and 19 bases lay between the germline ends. The CDR3 consists of 15 residues. The CDR3 spells CASSTRGDPAYEQYF. The CDR3 bases are TGTGCCAGCAGCACCAGGGGAGATCCTGCTTACGAGCAGTACTTC.

V and J are TRBV10-2 and TRBJ1-2; no reliable D call. CDR1 WSHSY and CDR2 SAAADI come from the germline V gene. V was clipped by 2 bases and J by 8 bases, with 15 bases between them. The CDR3 spans 14 residues. CDR3 loop: CASSEESGSSGYTF. The DNA of the CDR3 is TGCGCCAGCAGTGAGGAGTCGGGGTCGAGCGGCTACACCTTC.

The rearrangement links TRBV6-5 to TRBJ2-5, with a weak D call TRBD2 (5 bases). V lost 4 bases and J lost 4, with 13 bases in between. This CDR3 spans 14 amino acids. CDR1 MNHEY and CDR2 SVGAGI come from the germline V gene. As DNA, the CDR3 is TGTGCCAGCAGTTCGGGAATGGCTCCAGAGACCCAGTACTTC. Its protein product is CASSSGMAPETQYF.

This clonotype was counted only a few times. The chain uses TRBV5-1 and TRBJ2-3; D unresolved. CDR1 is SGHRS and CDR2 is YFSETQ in the germline V gene. This CDR3 is 12 amino acids long. V was trimmed by 7 bases and J by 1 base, leaving 7 bases between them. The CDR3, as DNA: TGCGCCAGCGGAAGCGGCACAGATACGCAGTATTTT. Residues: CASGSGTDTQYF.